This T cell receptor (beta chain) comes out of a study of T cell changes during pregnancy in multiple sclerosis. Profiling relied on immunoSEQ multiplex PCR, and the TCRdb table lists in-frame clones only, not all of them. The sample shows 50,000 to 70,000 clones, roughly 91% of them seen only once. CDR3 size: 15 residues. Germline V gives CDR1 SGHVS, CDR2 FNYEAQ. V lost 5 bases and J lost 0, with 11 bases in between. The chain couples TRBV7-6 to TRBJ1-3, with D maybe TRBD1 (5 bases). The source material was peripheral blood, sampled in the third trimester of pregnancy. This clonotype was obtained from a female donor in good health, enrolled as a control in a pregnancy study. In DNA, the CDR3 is TGTGCCAGCAGCCAAACAGGACCCTCTGGAAACACCATATATTTT. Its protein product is CASSQTGPSGNTIYF. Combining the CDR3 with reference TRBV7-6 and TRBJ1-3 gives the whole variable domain GAGVSQSPRYKVTKRGQDVALRCDPISGHVSLYWYRQALGQGPEFLTYFNYEAQQDKSGLPNDRFSAERPEGSISTLTIQRTEQRDSAMYRCASSQTGPSGNTIYFGEGSWLTVV.